This entry lists 19 T cell receptor beta chains sequenced from one sample in a study of T cell repertoires in aging, cancer and after chemotherapy. A mixed TRB-A/B primer pool amplified rearranged TRB by multiplex touch-down PCR. Via MiXCR, TCRdb re-called the multiplex PCR reads, giving one row per CDR3 protein. Of thousands of distinct CDR3 sequences listed, around 29% were seen once; the top ten hold about 28%. TCR beta rearrangements were amplified from peripheral blood genomic DNA. The sequenced material came from blood. Receptors originate from a human donor with a blood cancer.

This clonotype came up a few times. V gene TRBV10-3 combines with J gene TRBJ2-7; 7 positions match TRBD1. Germline V gene lookup returns CDR1 ENHRY and CDR2 SYGVKD. The CDR3 spans 13 residues. With V trimmed by 6 bases and J by 3 bases, 5 bases remained unmatched. The CDR3 bases are TGTGCCATCAGAGGGGGCCTAAACTACGAGCAGTACTTC. It codes for CAIRGGLNYEQYF.

The V gene is TRBV20-1, the J gene TRBJ2-1; TRBD2 agrees at 7 bases. Unmatched junction bases numbered 10, after V lost 6 bases and J lost 5 bases. The CDR3 spans 14 residues. Germline V gene data show CDR1 as DFQATT and CDR2 as SNEGSKA (reference sequence). In DNA form, the CDR3 reads TGCAGTGCCGTGCGGACTAGTGTACACAATGAGCAGTTCTTC. This translates into CSAVRTSVHNEQFF.

The J gene is TRBJ2-7, the V gene TRBV28; D is ambiguous. Trimming removed 8 bases from V and 5 bases from J, with 7 bases in between. Germline CDR1 is MDHEN and CDR2 is SYDVKM. The CDR3 is made up of 10 amino acids. The chain's CDR3 is CASGGNEQYF. For the CDR3, the DNA is TGTGCCAGCGGCGGCAACGAGCAGTACTTC.

The V and J genes are TRBV20-1 and TRBJ2-1, with 8 positions matching TRBD2. This CDR3 spans 14 amino acids. Germline V gene sequence: CDR1 DFQATT, CDR2 SNEGSKA (reference sequence). The DNA of the CDR3 is TGCACCCTCTCGGGGGGGGAGCATAGGAATGAGCAGTTCTTC. Residues: CTLSGGEHRNEQFF.

The chain is built from TRBV29-1 and TRBJ2-2; 10 nucleotides align to TRBD2. Germline V gives CDR1 SQVTM, CDR2 ANQGSEA. J was trimmed by 5 bases and V by 5 bases; bases with no gene match: 5. This CDR3 is 14 amino acids long. The CDR3 protein is CSVKREGGTGELFF. The CDR3 nucleotides are TGCAGCGTTAAGCGGGAGGGGGGAACCGGGGAGCTGTTTTTT.

The gene calls are TRBV27 and TRBJ2-1; D not certain. The CDR3 covers 13 residues. Between the trimmed V and J ends, which lost 1 base and 9 bases, there was a span of 10 bases. Per the germline V gene, CDR1 is MNHEY and CDR2 is SMNVEV (reference sequence). CDR3 protein: CASSLFWGSEQFF. The CDR3 bases are TGTGCCAGCAGTTTATTCTGGGGAAGTGAGCAGTTCTTC.

This clonotype was seen a single time. This chain links TRBV6-2 or TRBV6-3 with TRBJ2-3, with 8 bases fitting TRBD1. The CDR3 spans 15 residues. CDR1 is MNHEY, CDR2 SVGEGT, per germline. The ends lost 2 bases at V and 6 bases at J; junction bases unmatched: 7. The CDR3 DNA sequence: TGTGCCAGCAGTTACGTTTCCAGGGGGCAGGATACGCAGTATTTT. Its protein product is CASSYVSRGQDTQYF.

The table lists this clonotype with a few counts. The chain links TRBV4-3 to TRBJ2-1; 10 bases fit TRBD1. The length of the CDR3 is 13 residues. The germline CDR1 and CDR2 sequences are LGHNA and YSLEER. V lost 4 bases, J lost 11 bases, and 5 bases stayed unmatched. The CDR3 sequence is CASSRDRGSQQFF. In DNA form, the CDR3 reads TGCGCCAGCAGCCGGGACAGGGGAAGTCAGCAGTTCTTC.

The rearrangement links TRBV19 to TRBJ1-1; 7 bases align to TRBD1. This CDR3 is 11 amino acids long. V lost 6 bases to trimming and J lost 9 bases; unmatched junction nucleotides: 4. The V gene's germline CDR1 is LNHDA and CDR2 SQIVND (reference sequence). The CDR3 sequence: CASRRDSQAFF. The CDR3 nucleotides read TGTGCCAGTAGGCGGGACAGTCAAGCTTTCTTT.

This clonotype came up a few times. This chain uses TRBV5-4 with TRBJ2-3; the D is unclear. Germline V gene sequence: CDR1 SGHNT, CDR2 YYREEE (reference sequence). This CDR3 contains 13 residues. V was pared by 4 bases and J by 0 bases, with 6 bases between. CDR3 loop: CASSQRSTDTQYF. CDR3 nucleotides: TGTGCCAGCAGCCAGCGAAGCACAGATACGCAGTATTTT.

The J gene is TRBJ2-6, the V gene TRBV30; 9 positions agree with TRBD1. This CDR3 is 17 amino acids long. CDR1 and CDR2 (germline): GTSNPN, SVGIG (reference sequence). V lost 0 bases to trimming and J lost 4 bases; unmatched junction nucleotides: 7. This CDR3 reads CAWSVGGQGRGANVLTF. DNA of the CDR3: TGTGCCTGGAGTGTAGGTGGACAGGGGAGAGGGGCCAACGTCCTGACTTTC.

This clonotype is judged medium-sized (0.01 to 0.1%). The chain joins TRBV27 to TRBJ2-2; 7 bases agree with TRBD1. This CDR3 is built from 15 residues. Germline trimming cut 6 bases from V and 2 bases from J; bases unmatched to any gene: 6. Germline CDR1 and CDR2: MNHEY and SMNVEV (reference sequence). For the CDR3, the DNA is TGTGCCAGCAGGTTGACAGGGTTAAACACCGGGGAGCTGTTTTTT. Encoded protein: CASRLTGLNTGELFF.

This clonotype is termed medium-sized. CDR3 amino acids: CASSLRLAGVATGELFF. The CDR3 coding sequence is TGTGCCAGCAGCCTGAGACTAGCGGGAGTGGCCACCGGGGAGCTGTTTTTT. The V gene is TRBV11-1, the J gene TRBJ2-2, with 12 nucleotides matching TRBD2. The CDR3 sequence is 17 residues long. The germline gives CDR1 SGHAT, CDR2 FQDESV (reference sequence). J lost 4 bases, V lost 5 bases, and 8 bases had no gene match.

V gene TRBV5-1 combines with J gene TRBJ1-1; D gene unclear. The CDR3 runs to 13 residues. The germline V and J ends were trimmed by 1 base and 9 bases, with 13 bases remaining between them. Germline-derived CDR1 and CDR2 are SGHRS and YFSETQ. Here the CDR3 DNA reads TGCGCCAGCAGCTTGAGAACAGCCCAGCAAGCTTTCTTT. As protein: CASSLRTAQQAFF. Complete variable domain (other parts from reference TRBV5-1 and TRBJ1-1): KAGVTQTPRYLIKTRGQQVTLSCSPISGHRSVSWYQQTPGQGLQFLFEYFSETQRNKGNFPGRFSGRQFSNSRSEMNVSTLELGDSALYLCASSLRTAQQAFFGQGTRLTVV.

J is TRBJ2-7 and V is TRBV7-9, with 9 nucleotides matching TRBD2. The CDR3 sequence is 15 residues long. V shed 5 bases, J shed 1 base, and the junction held 6 bases outside the gene matches. The germline V gene has CDR1 SEHNR and CDR2 FQNEAQ (reference sequence). This chain's CDR3 is CASSRPGLASYEQYF. The CDR3 nucleotides read TGTGCCAGCAGCCGGCCGGGACTAGCTTCCTACGAGCAGTACTTC.

By sample fraction, this clonotype is medium-sized. This chain joins TRBV6-5 and TRBJ2-3, with D perhaps TRBD1 or TRBD2 (5 bases each). CDR3 length: 13 residues. CDR1 is MNHEY, CDR2 SVGAGI, per germline. V lost 6 bases and J lost 5, with 12 bases in between. The CDR3 nucleotides are TGTGCCAGCAGCAGGGACCAGGGAGATACGCAGTATTTT. Its translation: CASSRDQGDTQYF.

This rearrangement joins TRBV6-1 to TRBJ1-2; D is ambiguous. This CDR3 spans 14 amino acids. V shed 3 bases and J shed 5 bases, with 13 bases lying between them. The germline V gene has CDR1 MNHNS and CDR2 SASEGT. The CDR3 sequence: CASSDPGRAYGYTF. In nucleotides, the CDR3 is TGTGCCAGCAGTGATCCGGGCAGAGCTTATGGCTACACCTTC.

The V gene is TRBV7-9, the J gene TRBJ1-1; TRBD1 matches 7 bases. V shed 5 bases, J shed 10 bases, and the junction held 10 bases outside the gene matches. The CDR3 is made up of 13 amino acids. Germline V gives CDR1 SEHNR, CDR2 FQNEAQ (reference sequence). The CDR3 DNA is TGTGCCAGCAGCCGCCAAAGGGGGCTCGGAGCTTTCTTT. This encodes CASSRQRGLGAFF.

In the case of this clonotype: Relative to the germline gene, one junction end is altered; a read error may explain this. The rearrangement links TRBV6-5 to TRBJ2-2, with 8 bases lining up with TRBD1. This CDR3 is 13 amino acids long. Germline CDR1 and CDR2: MNHEY and SVGAGI. DNA for the CDR3: TGTGCCAGCACCGACAGGGGTGCCGGGGGGCTGTTTTTT. As protein: CASTDRGAGGLFF.